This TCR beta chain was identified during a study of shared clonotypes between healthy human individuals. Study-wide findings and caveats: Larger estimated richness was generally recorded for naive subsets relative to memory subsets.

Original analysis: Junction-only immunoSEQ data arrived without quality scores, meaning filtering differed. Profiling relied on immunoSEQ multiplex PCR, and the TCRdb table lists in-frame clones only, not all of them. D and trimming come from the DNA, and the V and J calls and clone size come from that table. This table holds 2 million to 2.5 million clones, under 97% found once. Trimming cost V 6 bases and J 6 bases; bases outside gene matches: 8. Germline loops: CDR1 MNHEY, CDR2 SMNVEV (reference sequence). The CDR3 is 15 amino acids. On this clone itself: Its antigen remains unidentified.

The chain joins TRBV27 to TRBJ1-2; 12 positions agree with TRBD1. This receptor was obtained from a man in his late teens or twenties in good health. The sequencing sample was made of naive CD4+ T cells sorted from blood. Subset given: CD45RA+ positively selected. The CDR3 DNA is TGTGCCAGCAGGCCACGGGACAGGGGGCGTAATGGCTACACCTTC. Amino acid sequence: CASRPRDRGRNGYTF.